The source of this T cell receptor (beta chain) is a study of shared clonotypes between healthy human individuals. Across the whole study: A donor's plate count was three for CD4 naive and three for CD4 memory; CD8 naive had two and CD8 memory one.

The method was immunoSEQ multiplex PCR; TCRdb's version includes in-frame clones alone and lacks a portion of them. The sample lists under 80,000 clones, about 63% occurring once. Study-wide findings and caveats: Sampling was confined to blood; repertoires within tissues likely differ. Genetic and exposure-history diversity was limited by the small donor number.

Germline loops: CDR1 MGHDK, CDR2 SYGVNS. V was pared by 3 bases and J by 8 bases, with 24 bases between. CDR3 size: 17 residues. Worth noting for this clone: Its antigen is unidentified.

The sequencing input was memory CD8+ T cells sorted from blood. Described subset: CD45RO+ cells pooled with CCR7-negative TemRA cells. The chain carries TRBV25-1 and TRBJ2-3; unclear D gene. This TCR derives from a man aged 30-40 years in good health. CDR3 DNA sequence: TGTGCCAGCAGTGATCGCGGCCTTACCATGACAAAGAGTACGCAGTATTTT. Encoded protein: CASSDRGLTMTKSTQYF. Together with reference TRBV25-1 and TRBJ2-3, the CDR3 gives the full variable domain: EADIYQTPRYLVIGTGKKITLECSQTMGHDKMYWYQQDPGMELHLIHYSYGVNSTEKGDLSSESTVSRIRTEHFPLTLESARPSHTSQYLCASSDRGLTMTKSTQYFGPGTRLTVL.